Presented here are 13 T cell receptor beta chains from one specimen sequenced in a study of T cell changes during pregnancy in multiple sclerosis. This table comes from immunoSEQ multiplex PCR, and its TCRdb copy is limited to in-frame clones, with some not included. The sample records under 90,000 clones, around 94% being singletons. The sequences come from peripheral blood, collected in the second trimester of pregnancy. All receptors come from a female donor in good health, enrolled as a control in a pregnancy study.

This rearrangement joins TRBV29-1 to TRBJ2-7, with 11 bases fitting TRBD1. V lost 6 bases to trimming and J lost 2 bases; unmatched junction nucleotides: 9. Germline values: CDR1 SQVTM, CDR2 ANQGSEA. This CDR3 spans 15 amino acids. The CDR3 region has the DNA TGCAGCGTCCGACGGGCGGGACAGGGGGCCTACGAGCAGTACTTC. Protein sequence: CSVRRAGQGAYEQYF.

This chain uses TRBV28 with TRBJ2-7, with unresolved D. The V gene's germline CDR1 is MDHEN and CDR2 SYDVKM. V dropped 2 bases and J dropped 1 base, with 9 bases sitting between them. The CDR3 spans 14 residues. Here the CDR3 DNA reads TGTGCCAGCAGTTTAACCCCAGTTTCCTACGAGCAGTACTTC. This encodes CASSLTPVSYEQYF.

CDR3 sequence: CASSLTRGLNTGELFF. CDR3 DNA: TGTGCCAGCAGCTTAACGAGGGGGCTAAACACCGGGGAGCTGTTTTTT. V usage is TRBV7-9 and J usage is TRBJ2-2, with 7 bases lining up with TRBD1. Trimming cost V 2 bases and J 2 bases; bases outside gene matches: 5. CDR3 length equals 16 residues. Germline CDR1 is SEHNR and CDR2 is FQNEAQ (reference sequence).

The genes are TRBV19 and TRBJ1-5, with 11 nucleotides matching TRBD1. The V gene's germline CDR1 is LNHDA and CDR2 SQIVND (reference sequence). The ends lost 1 base at V and 6 bases at J; junction bases unmatched: 2. The CDR3 spans 15 residues. CDR3 amino acids: CASSIVGTGGQPQHF. The CDR3 DNA reads as TGTGCCAGTAGTATAGTGGGGACAGGGGGTCAGCCCCAGCATTTT.

This chain uses TRBV27 with TRBJ2-5; the D gene is possibly TRBD1 (6 bases). The V end was cut by 6 bases, the J end by 4 bases, with 15 bases between. Germline V gene lookup returns CDR1 MNHEY and CDR2 SMNVEV (reference sequence). This CDR3 is built from 14 residues. CDR3 residues: CASRRTGWVETQYF. In nucleotides, the CDR3 is TGTGCCAGCAGAAGAACAGGGTGGGTAGAGACCCAGTACTTC.

DNA of the CDR3: TGCGCCAGCAGCTTGGGCAGGGCCGGGAATGAGCAGTTCTTC. This encodes CASSLGRAGNEQFF. This sequence joins TRBV5-1 and TRBJ2-1, with D perhaps matching TRBD1 (5 bases). Germline-derived CDR1 and CDR2 are SGHRS and YFSETQ. V was cut by 0 bases and J by 7 bases, with 11 bases left in between. The CDR3 is 14 residues long.

This clone appeared a few times. This chain joins TRBV30 and TRBJ1-1, with D unclear. The CDR3 has 13 residues. V gave up 2 bases and J gave up 5 bases, with 12 bases separating them. Germline V gives CDR1 GTSNPN, CDR2 SVGIG (reference sequence). Written as DNA, the CDR3 is TGTGCCTGGAGTTTTAGGAGGGCTACTGAAGCTTTCTTT. This sequence encodes CAWSFRRATEAFF. Together with reference TRBV30 and TRBJ1-1, the CDR3 gives the full variable domain: SQTIHQWPATLVQPVGSPLSLECTVEGTSNPNLYWYRQAAGRGLQLLFYSVGIGQISSEVPQNLSASRPQDRQFILSSKKLLLSDSGFYLCAWSFRRATEAFFGQGTRLTVV.

This clone has just one count. V gene TRBV15 combines with J gene TRBJ1-2; a possible D gene is TRBD1 (5 bases). Trimming took off 1 base at V and 8 bases at J, with 14 bases between the two ends. Looked up from germline, CDR1 is LNHNV and CDR2 is YYDKDF (reference sequence). The CDR3 loop spans 14 amino acids. The CDR3: CATSRGVQGMGYTF. The DNA for the CDR3 is TGTGCCACCAGCAGAGGCGTCCAGGGTATGGGCTACACCTTC.

The CDR3 region is CASLTGIDTGELFF. Here the CDR3 DNA reads TGTGCCAGCTTGACAGGGATAGACACCGGGGAGCTGTTTTTT. The chain links TRBV6-1 to TRBJ2-2, with 7 bases matching TRBD1. The germline gives CDR1 MNHNS, CDR2 SASEGT. There are 14 residues in the CDR3. The V gene end was trimmed by 8 bases and the J gene end by 3 bases; junction bases not matched to a gene: 6.

V gene TRBV19 combines with J gene TRBJ2-4; tentative D call: TRBD2 (7 bases). The CDR3 has 14 residues. V lost 0 bases and J lost 11, with 14 bases in between. CDR1 LNHDA and CDR2 SQIVND come from the germline V gene (reference sequence). CDR3 region: CASSIEGGGQVQYF. In nucleotides, the CDR3 is TGTGCCAGTAGTATAGAAGGGGGGGGGCAGGTTCAGTACTTC.

The chain combines TRBV4-2 with TRBJ2-3; 11 positions match TRBD2. There are 15 residues in the CDR3. The germline V gene has CDR1 LGHNA and CDR2 YNFKEQ. The trim removed 4 bases at V and 3 bases at J, leaving 3 bases unmatched. The CDR3 is CASSPGLAETDTQYF. The CDR3, as DNA: TGTGCCAGCAGCCCGGGACTAGCGGAAACAGATACGCAGTATTTT.

This chain joins TRBV7-9 and TRBJ2-1; 11 bases match TRBD1. The CDR3 length is 14 residues. Trimming took 5 bases from V and 5 from J; bases not matched to a gene: 2. CDR1 SEHNR and CDR2 FQNEAQ come from the germline V gene (reference sequence). The CDR3 sequence is CASSPGQGDNEQFF. Here the CDR3 DNA reads TGTGCCAGCAGCCCGGGACAGGGGGACAATGAGCAGTTCTTC.

The V gene is TRBV2, the J gene TRBJ2-5; weak D call: TRBD2 (5 bases). Looked up from germline, CDR1 is SNHLY and CDR2 is FYNNEI. Deletions cut 7 bases from V and 3 bases from J, with 15 bases between. This CDR3 is 14 amino acids long. The CDR3 is CASNILGREETQYF. The DNA of the CDR3 is TGTGCCAGCAACATACTAGGACGGGAAGAGACCCAGTACTTC.